These 9 T cell receptor beta chains share one sample of origin, sequenced in a study of blood T cell repertoires in COVID-19. The assay was immunoSEQ multiplex PCR, and TCRdb's table has in-frame clones only and misses some. The sample shows around 250,000 clones, approximately 85% of them seen only once. The sequencing input was PBMCs or T cells enriched from blood (not recorded which). The origin of the receptors is a woman between 45 and 65 years old who had recovered from COVID-19.

This clone has just one count. The chain links TRBV14 to TRBJ2-7; no clear D. This CDR3 is 14 amino acids long. The germline V gene encodes CDR1 SGHDN and CDR2 FVKESK. The V end was cut by 4 bases, the J end by 0 bases, with 10 bases between. The CDR3 here is CASSLAASSYEQYF. The CDR3 DNA is TGTGCCAGCAGCCTAGCTGCGAGCTCCTACGAGCAGTACTTC.

The gene calls are TRBV28 and TRBJ2-2; a weak D match, TRBD1 (5 bases). This CDR3 is built from 14 residues. Germline V lookup: CDR1 MDHEN, CDR2 SYDVKM. The V end lost 6 bases, the J end lost 2 bases, and 10 bases lay between the germline ends. The CDR3 bases are TGTGCCAGCAGATGGGGCGTCAACACCGGGGAGCTGTTTTTT. Residues: CASRWGVNTGELFF.

V usage is TRBV6-5 and J usage is TRBJ2-1; 9 nucleotides align to TRBD1. V shed 6 bases and J 9 bases; nucleotides not matched to a gene: 12. This CDR3 spans 15 amino acids. Germline CDR1 reads MNHEY; CDR2 reads SVGAGI. In DNA form, the CDR3 reads TGTGCCAGCAGAACCGGGACAGGGACTTTGGGTGAGCAGTTCTTC. Protein sequence: CASRTGTGTLGEQFF.

The chain joins TRBV19 to TRBJ2-7; 7 bases fit TRBD2. Per germline, CDR1 LNHDA and CDR2 SQIVND (reference sequence). Trimming cost V 7 bases and J 6 bases; bases outside gene matches: 18. The CDR3 covers 16 residues. The CDR3 loop reads CASKTSAGRVLSEQYF. CDR3 nucleotide sequence: TGTGCCAGTAAGACCTCAGCGGGAAGGGTGTTATCCGAGCAGTACTTC.

This clone was detected once. The CDR3 DNA sequence: TGTGCCAGCAGCCGAGTGACAGAAGGAGAGACCCAGTACTTC. It codes for CASSRVTEGETQYF. The chain uses TRBV3-1 (or the pseudogene TRBV3-2) and TRBJ2-5; TRBD1 might be the D (5 bases). The CDR3 contains 14 residues. Germline V gene data show CDR1 as LGHDT and CDR2 as YNNKEL (reference sequence). V lost 4 bases to trimming and J lost 4 bases, with 13 bases between them.

The chain uses TRBV4-1 and TRBJ2-1; the D gene is possibly TRBD2 (6 bases). The ends were cut back, 10 bases at V and 10 bases at J, with 11 bases in the middle. Germline V gene lookup returns CDR1 MGHRA and CDR2 YSYEKL. The CDR3 contains 10 residues. CDR3 sequence reads: CAIAVGEQFF. CDR3 nucleotide sequence: TGCGCCATAGCGGTTGGGGAGCAGTTCTTC.

This chain connects TRBV11-2 to TRBJ2-2; 7 bases line up with TRBD1. Losses at the gene ends were 6 bases for V and 4 bases for J; bases not matched to a gene: 8. This CDR3 is 15 amino acids long. Germline V lookup: CDR1 SGHAT, CDR2 FQNNGV. The DNA for the CDR3 is TGTGCCAGCAGTCCTCGACAGGGCGGCACCGGGGAGCTGTTTTTT. Its protein is CASSPRQGGTGELFF.

The V call is TRBV9, the J call TRBJ2-1; TRBD2 matches at 10 bases. CDR1 and CDR2 (germline): SGDLS, YYNGEE. This CDR3 has 14 amino acids. J gave up 7 bases and V 3 bases, and 4 bases lay outside the gene matches. The CDR3: CASSERGLANEQFF. CDR3 in DNA: TGTGCCAGCAGCGAGAGGGGACTAGCGAATGAGCAGTTCTTC.

This rearrangement joins TRBV7-6 to TRBJ1-2, with TRBD1 matching 7 bases. The V gene's germline CDR1 is SGHVS and CDR2 FNYEAQ. The CDR3 sequence is 16 residues long. V dropped 1 base and J dropped 6; count of bases not matched to a gene: 11. The CDR3 DNA reads TGTGCCAGCAGCTTAGTCAAAACAGGGGAGAAGGATGGCTACACCTTC. Its translation: CASSLVKTGEKDGYTF.